The sample holds a few counts of the clone carrying this T cell receptor (beta chain). Antigen: not known. These data originate in a study of T-cell reconstitution after alpha-beta-depleted transplantation in children. General study findings and limits: Some patients owed their high day-60 TCRbeta diversity to surviving recipient T cells and thymic progenitors. T cells produced anew were the main source of T-cell counts and diversity one year after transplant.

Germline loops: CDR1 ENHRY, CDR2 SYGVKD. Trimming took off 9 bases at V and 8 bases at J, with 19 bases between the two ends. The length of the CDR3 is 13 residues. As it was prepared, the TCRbeta library received unique molecular identifiers. TCRdb used MiXCR to reprocess the PCR reads, holding one entry per CDR3 protein. The sample contains under 250,000 distinct CDR3 sequences, approximately 17% of which appear only once. The clonotype originates from a male patient aged 2-10 years who had a stem cell transplant for acute lymphoblastic leukemia, so the T cells may come from the graft donor. The sequenced sample was PBMCs, mostly from graft donor cells, obtained 360 days after TCRalphabeta/CD19-depleted stem cell transplant. The chain recombines TRBV10-3 with TRBJ1-2, with D maybe TRBD1 (5 bases). The DNA of the CDR3 is TGTGCCATACCCGGGACCTCCGGGTGGGGCTACACCTTC. Amino acids: CAIPGTSGWGYTF.